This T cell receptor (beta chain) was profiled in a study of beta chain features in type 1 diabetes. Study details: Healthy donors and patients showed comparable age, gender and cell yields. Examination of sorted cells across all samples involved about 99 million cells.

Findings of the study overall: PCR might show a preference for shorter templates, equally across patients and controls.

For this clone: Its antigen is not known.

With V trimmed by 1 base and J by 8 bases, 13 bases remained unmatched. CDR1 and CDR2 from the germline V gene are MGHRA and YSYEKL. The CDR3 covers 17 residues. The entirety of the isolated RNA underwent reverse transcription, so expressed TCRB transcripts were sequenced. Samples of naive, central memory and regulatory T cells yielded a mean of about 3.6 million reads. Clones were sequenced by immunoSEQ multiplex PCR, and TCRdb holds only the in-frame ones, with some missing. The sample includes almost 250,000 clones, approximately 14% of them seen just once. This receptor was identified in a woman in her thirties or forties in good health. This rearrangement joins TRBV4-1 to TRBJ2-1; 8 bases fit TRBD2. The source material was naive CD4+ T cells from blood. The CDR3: CASSQGNRGGPRHEQFF. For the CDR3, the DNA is TGCGCCAGCAGCCAAGGGAACCGGGGGGGGCCTAGGCATGAGCAGTTCTTC.